Here is one T cell receptor (beta chain) with its context. The CDR3 runs to 12 residues. Looked up from germline, CDR1 is SNHLY and CDR2 is FYNNEI. V gave up 8 bases and J gave up 2 bases; unmatched junction bases: 2. These data belong to a study of OX40 agonist ivuxolimab in advanced cancers. Profiled with immunoSEQ multiplex PCR; TCRdb holds only in-frame clones, not every one. The table shows about 93,000 clones, with about 91% occurring only once. The specimen comprised CD4+ or CD8+ T cells sorted from blood, sampled in a trial of the OX40 agonist ivuxolimab. The clonotype comes from an adult with an advanced solid tumor such as melanoma, head and neck, liver or kidney cancer. The chain employs TRBV2 and TRBJ1-1; TRBD1 agrees at 7 bases. CDR3 bases: TGTGCCAGCGGGGACAGAAACACTGAAGCTTTCTTT. Protein: CASGDRNTEAFF.